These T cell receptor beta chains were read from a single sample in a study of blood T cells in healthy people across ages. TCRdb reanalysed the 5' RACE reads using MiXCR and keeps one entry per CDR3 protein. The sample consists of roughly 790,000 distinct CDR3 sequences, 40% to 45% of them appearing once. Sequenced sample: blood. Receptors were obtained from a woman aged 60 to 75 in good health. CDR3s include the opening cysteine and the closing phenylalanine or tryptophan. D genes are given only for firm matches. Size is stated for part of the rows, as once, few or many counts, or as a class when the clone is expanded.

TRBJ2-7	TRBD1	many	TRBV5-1	CASSSGQGTHEQYF	TGCGCCAGCAGCTCAGGACAGGGGACGCACGAGCAGTACTTC
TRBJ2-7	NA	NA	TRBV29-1	CSVAPGYGHEQYF	TGCAGCGTTGCGCCTGGGTACGGCCACGAGCAGTACTTC
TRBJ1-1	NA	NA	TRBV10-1	CASSGGGSGNTEAFF	TGCGCCAGCAGTGGAGGGGGATCAGGGAACACTGAAGCTTTCTTT
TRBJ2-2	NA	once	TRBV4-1	CASSPDNAGPGELFF	TGCGCCAGCAGCCCTGACAATGCGGGGCCCGGGGAGCTGTTTTTT
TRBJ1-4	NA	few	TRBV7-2	CASSVGPGSGEKLFF	TGTGCCAGCAGCGTAGGACCGGGGAGTGGCGAAAAACTGTTTTTT
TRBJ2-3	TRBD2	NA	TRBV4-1	CASSQDLGGSTQYF	TGCGCCAGCAGCCAAGATCTGGGAGGGAGTACGCAGTATTTT
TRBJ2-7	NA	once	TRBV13	CASSLQSTNYEQYF	TGTGCCAGCAGCTTACAGAGTACTAACTACGAGCAGTACTTC
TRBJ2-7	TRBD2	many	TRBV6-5	CASSYSGGEQYF	TGTGCCAGCAGTTACTCGGGGGGGGAGCAGTACTTC
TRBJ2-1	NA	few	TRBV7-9	CASSSPQSSYNEQFF	TGTGCCAGCAGCTCCCCACAGAGCTCCTACAATGAGCAGTTCTTC
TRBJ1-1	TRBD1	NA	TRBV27	CASSLRSGTGPQVRASEAFF	TGTGCCAGCAGCCTACGTAGCGGGACAGGGCCTCAAGTCCGGGCATCAGAAGCTTTCTTT
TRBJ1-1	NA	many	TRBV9	CASSPTTVMNTEAFF	TGTGCCAGCAGCCCTACGACAGTAATGAACACTGAAGCTTTCTTT
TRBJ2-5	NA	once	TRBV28	CASSVRGREETQYF	TGTGCCAGCAGTGTTAGGGGGAGGGAAGAGACCCAGTACTTC
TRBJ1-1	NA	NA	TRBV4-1	CASSHEIRGGDRAFF	TGCGCCAGCAGCCATGAGATACGGGGAGGAGACAGAGCTTTCTTT
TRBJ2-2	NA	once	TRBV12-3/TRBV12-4	CASRGTPFTGELFF	TGTGCCAGCAGGGGGACTCCCTTCACCGGGGAGCTGTTTTTT
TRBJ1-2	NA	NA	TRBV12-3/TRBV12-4	CASSSSGSNHGYTF	TGTGCCAGCAGCTCCTCGGGCTCTAACCATGGCTACACCTTC
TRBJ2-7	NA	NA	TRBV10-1	CASSEAGVLSYEQYF	TGCGCCAGCAGTGAAGCGGGCGTACTCTCCTACGAGCAGTACTTC
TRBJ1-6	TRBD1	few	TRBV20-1	CSIQGQGNNSPLHF	TGCAGTATTCAGGGACAGGGAAATAATTCACCCCTCCACTTT
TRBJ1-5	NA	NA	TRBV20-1	CSARDQVWSNQPQHF	TGCAGTGCTAGAGATCAGGTTTGGAGCAATCAGCCCCAGCATTTT
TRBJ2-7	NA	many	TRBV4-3	CASSQELAGLLEQYF	TGCGCCAGCAGCCAAGAGCTGGCGGGCCTATTAGAGCAGTACTTC
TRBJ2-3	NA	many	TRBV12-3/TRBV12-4	CASSFVRGTDTQYF	TGTGCCAGCAGCTTTGTCAGGGGCACAGATACGCAGTATTTT
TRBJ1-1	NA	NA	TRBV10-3	CAITQTEVGTEAFF	TGTGCCATCACCCAAACTGAGGTAGGCACTGAAGCTTTCTTT
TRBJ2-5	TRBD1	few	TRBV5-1	CASSSQGGRGETQYF	TGCGCCAGCAGCTCACAGGGGGGTCGGGGAGAGACCCAGTACTTC